Listed here are 16 T cell receptor beta chains from one sample, sequenced in a study of CD8 T cells in Susac syndrome. RNA, at about 0.45 to 1 ug, was reverse transcribed with random hexamers. TCRdb processed the immunoSEQ multiplex PCR reads anew with MiXCR; each CDR3 protein has one entry. The sample has 170,000 or so distinct CDR3 sequences, approximately 95% seen once. What was sequenced was CD8+ T cells from PBMCs. These receptors were obtained from a human donor with multiple sclerosis.

V usage is TRBV3-1 and J usage is TRBJ2-3; TRBD2 matches 16 bases. CDR1 is LGHDT, CDR2 YNNKEL, per germline (reference sequence). J was trimmed by 4 bases and V by 4 bases; bases with no gene match: 2. The CDR3 spans 16 residues. This chain's CDR3 is CASSPGTSGGADTQYF. The CDR3 DNA reads as TGTGCCAGCAGCCCAGGGACTAGCGGGGGGGCAGATACGCAGTATTTT.

The chain is built from TRBV6-5 and TRBJ2-7; D is possibly TRBD1 (6 bases). The germline V and J ends were trimmed by 10 bases and 6 bases, with 16 bases remaining between them. The CDR3 consists of 12 residues. In germline, CDR1 is MNHEY, CDR2 SVGAGI. The CDR3 region has the DNA TGTGCCATCACGACAGGAGTCGGCGAGCAGTACTTC. Translation gives CAITTGVGEQYF.

The J gene is TRBJ2-7, the V gene TRBV5-1, with D perhaps being TRBD1 or TRBD2 (5 bases each). V was pared by 4 bases and J by 5 bases, with 19 bases between. Germline-derived CDR1 and CDR2 are SGHRS and YFSETQ. The CDR3 contains 15 residues. The CDR3, as DNA: TGCGCCAGCAGCGGGGGTTGGGGCCAGAAGAACGAGCAGTACTTC. It translates to CASSGGWGQKNEQYF.

J is TRBJ2-1 and V is TRBV19; perhaps TRBD1 as D (6 bases). This CDR3 region has 15 residues. Trimming removed 7 bases at V and 0 bases at J, with 13 bases between. The V gene's germline CDR1 is LNHDA and CDR2 SQIVND (reference sequence). The chain's CDR3 is CASIQAQGSYNEQFF. As DNA, the CDR3 is TGTGCCAGTATACAGGCACAGGGCTCCTACAATGAGCAGTTCTTC.

This clonotype was detected once. The rearrangement links TRBV28 to TRBJ2-7; TRBD1 or TRBD2 may be the D gene (5 bases each). The V end was cut by 3 bases, the J end by 2 bases, with 14 bases between. Germline CDR1 reads MDHEN; CDR2 reads SYDVKM. The CDR3 covers 15 residues. CDR3 protein: CASSFPSLGPYEQYF. CDR3 sequence (DNA): TGTGCCAGCAGTTTCCCTAGCTTGGGACCCTACGAGCAGTACTTC.

The CDR3 nucleotides read TGTGCCAGTAGTTTGACATTAAACACTGAAGCTTTCTTT. As protein: CASSLTLNTEAFF. The V and J genes are TRBV19 and TRBJ1-1; D is uncertain. With 5 bases removed from V and 2 bases from J, the gap between germline ends came to 9 bases. Germline V gives CDR1 LNHDA, CDR2 SQIVND (reference sequence). There are 13 residues in the CDR3. Supplemented by reference TRBV19 and TRBJ1-1, the full variable domain reads DGGITQSPKYLFRKEGQNVTLSCEQNLNHDAMYWYRQDPGQGLRLIYYSQIVNDFQKGDIAEGYSVSREKKESFPLTVTSAQKNPTAFYLCASSLTLNTEAFFGQGTRLTVV.

This chain uses TRBV29-1 with TRBJ2-2; D might be TRBD2 (5 bases). With 3 bases removed from V and 1 base from J, the gap between germline ends came to 12 bases. The CDR3 has 15 amino acids. CDR1 is SQVTM, CDR2 ANQGSEA, per germline. The CDR3 DNA is TGCAGCGTTGAGGGTGCGGGCCTGAACACCGGGGAGCTGTTTTTT. Its protein product is CSVEGAGLNTGELFF.

V and J are TRBV29-1 and TRBJ2-7; 8 bases fit TRBD2. Germline lookup yields CDR1 SQVTM and CDR2 ANQGSEA. The CDR3 is 12 residues long. V trimming: 4 bases; J trimming: 6 bases; junction bases outside the gene matches: 5. CDR3 region: CSVVSGSGEQYF. CDR3 DNA: TGCAGCGTTGTGAGCGGGAGTGGCGAGCAGTACTTC.

The CDR3: CASSQLISYEQYF. The CDR3 bases are TGCGCCAGCAGTCAACTGATATCCTACGAGCAGTACTTC. The chain joins TRBV23-1 to TRBJ2-7; D unclear. TRBV23-1 has ORF status, its function being uncertain. This CDR3 region has 13 residues. Trimming pared 2 bases from V and 1 base from J, leaving 6 bases between.

The chain combines TRBV9 with TRBJ2-3, with 7 bases fitting TRBD2. Germline trimming cut 0 bases from V and 5 bases from J; bases unmatched to any gene: 9. The CDR3 covers 16 residues. CDR1 and CDR2 (germline): SGDLS, YYNGEE. This CDR3 is CASSVAGGSGGDTQYF. The CDR3 DNA is TGTGCCAGCAGCGTAGCTGGCGGGTCGGGGGGAGATACGCAGTATTTT.

This clonotype occurred once. The V and J genes are TRBV14 and TRBJ2-2; 7 positions agree with TRBD2. Trimming removed 2 bases from V and 7 bases from J; junction bases left unmatched: 4. CDR1 is SGHDN and CDR2 is FVKESK in the germline V gene. The CDR3 contains 14 residues. This CDR3 is CASSQLGGNGELFF. CDR3 sequence (DNA): TGTGCCAGCAGCCAACTCGGGGGGAACGGGGAGCTGTTTTTT. Full variable domain (rest looked up from reference TRBV14 and TRBJ2-2): EAGVTQFPSHSVIEKGQTVTLRCDPISGHDNLYWYRRVMGKEIKFLLHFVKESKQDESGMPNNRFLAERTGGTYSTLKVQPAELEDSGVYFCASSQLGGNGELFFGEGSRLTVL.

This clonotype was seen once. The rearrangement joins TRBV28 to TRBJ2-7; D is possibly TRBD2 (6 bases). V was pared by 1 base and J by 0 bases, with 19 bases between. CDR3 length equals 18 residues. Looked up from germline, CDR1 is MDHEN and CDR2 is SYDVKM. The CDR3 nucleotides read TGTGCCAGCAGTTTATATGTTCGTGGGGGACTCAGCTCCTACGAGCAGTACTTC. It specifies CASSLYVRGGLSSYEQYF.

This sequence joins TRBV2 and TRBJ1-2; D uncertain. The CDR3 has 13 amino acids. CDR1 and CDR2 from the germline V gene are SNHLY and FYNNEI. V lost 8 bases to trimming and J lost 6 bases, with 16 bases between them. CDR3 amino acids: CASPAGVRDGYTF. As DNA, the CDR3 is TGTGCCAGCCCCGCCGGGGTCCGGGATGGCTACACCTTC.

The chain carries TRBV2 and TRBJ2-5; D remains ambiguous. V lost 2 bases and J lost 1, with 11 bases in between. The CDR3 is made up of 15 amino acids. From germline, CDR1 is SNHLY and CDR2 FYNNEI. CDR3 in amino acids: CASSESILPQETQYF. CDR3 DNA sequence: TGTGCCAGCAGTGAATCCATCCTGCCCCAAGAGACCCAGTACTTC.

The chain has TRBV29-1 and TRBJ2-4, with D perhaps matching TRBD2 (5 bases). The CDR3 is made up of 13 amino acids. V was cut by 8 bases and J by 1 base, with 12 bases left in between. CDR1 is SQVTM and CDR2 is ANQGSEA in the germline V gene. The CDR3 region is CSSVSGAKNIQYF. The CDR3, as DNA: TGCAGCTCGGTGTCGGGGGCCAAAAACATTCAGTACTTC.

V is TRBV5-1 and J is TRBJ1-4; D might be TRBD1 (5 bases). Germline CDR1 and CDR2: SGHRS and YFSETQ. This CDR3 region has 19 residues. Trimming took 0 bases from V and 3 from J, leaving 21 bases between them. The CDR3 reads CASSLALFGTQGANEKLFF. CDR3 sequence (DNA): TGCGCCAGCAGCTTGGCCTTATTTGGGACCCAGGGAGCTAATGAAAAACTGTTTTTT.